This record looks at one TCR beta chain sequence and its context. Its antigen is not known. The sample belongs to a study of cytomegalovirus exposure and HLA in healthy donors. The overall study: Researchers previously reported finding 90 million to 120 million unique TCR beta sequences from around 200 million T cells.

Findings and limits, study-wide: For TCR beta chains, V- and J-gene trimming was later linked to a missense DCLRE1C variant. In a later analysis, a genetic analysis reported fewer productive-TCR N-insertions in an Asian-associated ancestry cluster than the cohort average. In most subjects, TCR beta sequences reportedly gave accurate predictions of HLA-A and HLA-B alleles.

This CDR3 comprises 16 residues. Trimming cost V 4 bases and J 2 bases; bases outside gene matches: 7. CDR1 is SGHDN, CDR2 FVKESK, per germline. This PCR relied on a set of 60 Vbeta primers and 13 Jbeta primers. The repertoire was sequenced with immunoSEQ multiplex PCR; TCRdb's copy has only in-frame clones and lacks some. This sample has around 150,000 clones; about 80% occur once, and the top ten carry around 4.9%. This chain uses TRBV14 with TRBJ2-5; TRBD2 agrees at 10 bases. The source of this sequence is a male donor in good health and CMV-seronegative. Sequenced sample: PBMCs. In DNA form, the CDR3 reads TGTGCCAGCAGCCCCAGCGGGGGGGTAACACAAGAGACCCAGTACTTC. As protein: CASSPSGGVTQETQYF.